These T cell receptor beta chains were read from a single sample in a study of blood T cell repertoires in COVID-19. Method: immunoSEQ multiplex PCR; TCRdb's copy keeps in-frame clones and lacks some. The table records 110,000 to 150,000 clones, about 86% of them present only once. The sample comprised peripheral blood. These receptor sequences come from a human donor in a cohort sampled during active COVID-19. CDR3s include the opening cysteine and the closing phenylalanine or tryptophan. D genes are given only for firm matches. The size field is filled for only some rows; it gives once, few, many or a size class.

D gene	V gene	J gene	clone size	CDR3 protein	CDR3 DNA
-	TRBV2	TRBJ2-7	-	CASSPVRGYEQYF	TGTGCCAGCAGCCCAGTACGGGGGTACGAGCAGTACTTC
-	TRBV6-6	TRBJ1-6	-	CASSLDLVSSPLHF	TGTGCCAGCAGCCTAGACCTCGTAAGTTCACCCCTCCACTTT
-	TRBV9	TRBJ1-6	-	CASSTPRTPGGSYNSPLHF	TGTGCCAGCAGCACCCCAAGGACCCCCGGGGGGTCCTATAATTCACCCCTCCACTTT
-	TRBV11-3	TRBJ2-2	once	CASSRDRGSDTGELFF	TGTGCCAGCAGTCGGGACCGGGGGAGCGACACCGGGGAGCTGTTTTTT
TRBD1	TRBV5-6	TRBJ1-3	few	CASSSQGAGNTIYF	TGTGCCAGCAGCTCACAGGGGGCTGGAAACACCATATATTTT
-	TRBV2	TRBJ1-4	-	CASSDPTRNPANEKLFF	TGTGCCAGCAGTGACCCGACGCGGAATCCGGCTAATGAAAAACTGTTTTTT
-	TRBV19	TRBJ1-2	-	CASSIERRGINYGYTF	TGTGCCAGTAGTATAGAAAGGCGGGGGATTAACTATGGCTACACCTTC
TRBD1	TRBV5-4	TRBJ1-1	-	CASSLPRTGSTEAFF	TGTGCCAGCAGCTTACCGAGGACAGGGAGCACTGAAGCTTTCTTT
TRBD1	TRBV7-2	TRBJ2-3	once	CASSVGQGTDTQYF	TGTGCCAGCAGCGTAGGACAGGGTACAGATACGCAGTATTTT
TRBD1	TRBV27	TRBJ1-1	-	CASSLHRDRGEAFF	TGTGCCAGCAGTTTGCACCGGGACAGGGGAGAAGCTTTCTTT
-	TRBV7-9	TRBJ2-2	-	CASSHRELFF	TGTGCCAGCAGCCATCGGGAGCTGTTTTTT
TRBD1	TRBV5-4	TRBJ2-7	-	CASSLDRGEQYF	TGTGCCAGCAGCTTGGACAGGGGCGAGCAGTACTTC
-	TRBV3-1/TRBV3-2	TRBJ2-5	-	CASSTTGLQQETQYF	TGTGCCAGCAGCACAACAGGGCTCCAGCAGGAGACCCAGTACTTC
-	TRBV5-1	TRBJ2-3	-	CASSLSGRRSLGTDTQYF	TGCGCCAGCAGCTTGTCTGGCAGGAGGTCTTTGGGCACAGATACGCAGTATTTT
TRBD1	TRBV5-5	TRBJ1-4	-	CASSTGQFNEKLFF	TGTGCCAGCAGCACGGGACAGTTTAATGAAAAACTGTTTTTT
TRBD1	TRBV7-2	TRBJ2-5	once	CASSKTGGRETQYF	TGTGCCAGCAGCAAGACAGGGGGTAGGGAGACCCAGTACTTC
TRBD2	TRBV28	TRBJ2-4	-	CASSRLAGNIQYF	TGTGCCAGCAGTCGACTAGCAGGAAACATTCAGTACTTC
-	TRBV18	TRBJ2-6	-	CASSPGSNSGANVLTF	TGTGCCAGCTCACCGGGGAGTAACTCTGGGGCCAACGTCCTGACTTTC
TRBD1	TRBV5-1	TRBJ2-2	-	CASGLRDRGAGELFF	TGCGCCAGCGGTTTGCGGGACAGGGGAGCCGGGGAGCTGTTTTTT
-	TRBV3-1/TRBV3-2	TRBJ1-5	-	CASSQKQGPQHF	TGTGCCAGCAGCCAGAAACAGGGACCCCAGCATTTT
-	TRBV5-1	TRBJ1-1	-	CASSLDGQLNTEAFF	TGCGCCAGCAGCTTGGATGGACAGTTAAACACTGAAGCTTTCTTT
-	TRBV24-1	TRBJ2-3	-	CATGLVDTQYF	TGTGCCACCGGCCTGGTAGATACGCAGTATTTT
TRBD2	TRBV9	TRBJ2-1	once	CASSPTSGGYNEQFF	TGTGCCAGCAGCCCCACTAGCGGGGGGTACAATGAGCAGTTCTTC
TRBD2	TRBV5-6	TRBJ2-7	once	CASSYLAGGRSYEQYF	TGTGCCAGCAGCTATCTAGCGGGGGGACGCTCCTACGAGCAGTACTTC
TRBD2	TRBV6-4	TRBJ2-5	-	CASSVQWTSGGPSNF	TGTGCCAGCAGTGTCCAATGGACTAGCGGGGGCCCAAGTAACTTC
TRBD1	TRBV5-1	TRBJ2-3	-	CASSYTTGGSDTQYF	TGCGCCAGCAGCTATACAACAGGGGGCTCAGATACGCAGTATTTT
TRBD1	TRBV2	TRBJ1-5	-	CASSGTGGGDQPQHF	TGTGCCAGCAGTGGGACAGGGGGGGGTGACCAGCCCCAGCATTTT
-	TRBV18	TRBJ1-2	-	CASSPAGENYGYTF	TGTGCCAGCTCACCCGCCGGGGAGAACTATGGCTACACCTTC
-	TRBV5-1	TRBJ2-3	-	CASSPFGTPGDTQYF	TGCGCCAGCAGCCCGTTCGGGACTCCTGGGGATACGCAGTATTTT
TRBD1	TRBV28	TRBJ2-7	-	CASRQTGGATYEQYF	TGTGCCAGCAGACAGACAGGGGGCGCTACCTACGAGCAGTACTTC
TRBD2	TRBV5-6	TRBJ2-7	-	CASSQVGRVEVYEQYF	TGTGCCAGCAGCCAGGTTGGGAGGGTTGAAGTGTACGAGCAGTACTTC
-	TRBV2	TRBJ2-2	-	CASSVPTRAGGTGELFF	TGTGCCAGCAGTGTCCCGACCCGGGCCGGGGGCACCGGGGAGCTGTTTTTT